These 24 T cell receptor beta chains originate from one sample sequenced in a study of shared clonotypes between healthy human individuals. Sequencing used immunoSEQ multiplex PCR; TCRdb keeps in-frame clones, though not all of them. The table records some 2,500,000 clones, 85% to 95% of them present only once. Material: naive CD4+ T cells from PBMCs. The subset denotes: CD45RA+ positively selected. These receptors were taken from a young man in good health. Some clones in this sample may be carry-over from other donors' samples.

The CDR3, as DNA: TGCGCCAGCAGCCGCTTGACTAGCGGGAATTACAATGAGCAGTTCTTC. Translating it yields CASSRLTSGNYNEQFF. The chain couples TRBV4-1 to TRBJ2-1; 11 bases fit TRBD2. The CDR3 contains 16 residues. V lost 4 bases to trimming and J lost 4 bases; unmatched junction nucleotides: 6. The germline gives CDR1 MGHRA, CDR2 YSYEKL.

The CDR3 reads CASSLWASGINEQFF. CDR3 sequence (DNA): TGCGCCAGCAGCTTGTGGGCTAGCGGGATCAATGAGCAGTTCTTC. The chain links TRBV5-1 to TRBJ2-1, with 9 bases that match TRBD2. Unmatched junction bases numbered 5, after V lost 1 base and J lost 6 bases. The CDR3 runs 15 residues. Germline lookup yields CDR1 SGHRS and CDR2 YFSETQ.

The rearrangement links TRBV9 to TRBJ2-1; possible D gene TRBD2, 6 bases. CDR1 SGDLS and CDR2 YYNGEE come from the germline V gene. Between the trimmed V and J ends, which lost 4 bases and 3 bases, there was a span of 14 bases. This CDR3 has 15 amino acids. CDR3 nucleotide sequence: TGTGCCAGCAGCCTTGGAGTAGCGGTCTACAATGAGCAGTTCTTC. Residues: CASSLGVAVYNEQFF.

This rearrangement joins TRBV10-1 to TRBJ1-5; no clear D. The CDR3 contains 14 residues. The germline gives CDR1 WNHNN, CDR2 SYGVQD (reference sequence). V shed 0 bases and J shed 7 bases, with 10 bases lying between them. The CDR3 DNA reads TGCGCCAGCAGTGAGTCAGGGATCGGGCAGCCCCAGCATTTT. Amino acid sequence: CASSESGIGQPQHF.

This clone came up once. The rearrangement links TRBV7-3 to TRBJ2-1; possible D gene TRBD2, 6 bases. This CDR3 is 13 amino acids long. Trimming removed 4 bases from V and 6 bases from J, with 10 bases in between. From germline, CDR1 is SGHTA and CDR2 FQGTGA. The CDR3 spells CASSSTTSNEQFF. In DNA form, the CDR3 reads TGTGCCAGCAGCTCGACGACTAGCAATGAGCAGTTCTTC.

The chain uses TRBV19 and TRBJ1-2; D is unclear. This CDR3 is built from 14 residues. Germline CDR1 LNHDA, CDR2 SQIVND (reference sequence). The V gene lost 10 bases and the J gene lost 3 bases, with 18 bases spanning the gap. The CDR3 loop reads CAISPLGMDYGYTF. CDR3 in DNA: TGTGCCATAAGTCCCCTAGGGATGGACTATGGCTACACCTTC.

The chain's CDR3 is CASSLLGEGTDTQYF. For the CDR3, the DNA is TGTGCCAGCAGCTTATTAGGGGAGGGGACAGATACGCAGTATTTT. This chain uses TRBV7-2 with TRBJ2-3, with 7 bases aligning to TRBD2. Germline V gene lookup returns CDR1 SGHTA and CDR2 FQGNSA. The V gene end was trimmed by 2 bases and the J gene end by 3 bases; junction bases not matched to a gene: 5. This CDR3 spans 15 amino acids.

The CDR3 here is CAWSPGPRRSGELFF. CDR3 nucleotide sequence: TGTGCCTGGAGCCCGGGGCCCCGTCGGTCCGGGGAGCTGTTTTTT. The chain employs TRBV30 and TRBJ2-2, with D possibly called TRBD1 or TRBD2 (5 bases each). This CDR3 is 15 amino acids long. Looked up from germline, CDR1 is GTSNPN and CDR2 is SVGIG (reference sequence). V lost 3 bases and J 6 bases, leaving 17 bases between the germline ends. Full variable domain (outside the CDR3, taken from reference TRBV30 and TRBJ2-2): SQTIHQWPATLVQPVGSPLSLECTVEGTSNPNLYWYRQAAGRGLQLLFYSVGIGQISSEVPQNLSASRPQDRQFILSSKKLLLSDSGFYLCAWSPGPRRSGELFFGEGSRLTVL.

This chain connects TRBV30 to TRBJ1-3; no reliable D call. This CDR3 is built from 16 residues. In germline, CDR1 is GTSNPN, CDR2 SVGIG (reference sequence). V lost 1 base, J lost 0 bases, and 13 bases lay in between. The CDR3 is CAWSGLFLSSGNTIYF. CDR3 bases: TGTGCCTGGAGTGGGCTTTTTCTGAGCTCTGGAAACACCATATATTTT. The full variable domain, in which reference TRBV30 and TRBJ1-3 provide the parts outside the CDR3, is SQTIHQWPATLVQPVGSPLSLECTVEGTSNPNLYWYRQAAGRGLQLLFYSVGIGQISSEVPQNLSASRPQDRQFILSSKKLLLSDSGFYLCAWSGLFLSSGNTIYFGEGSWLTVV.

The V gene is TRBV28, the J gene TRBJ1-2; 9 nucleotides agree with TRBD1. The CDR3 sequence is 15 residues long. The V gene's germline CDR1 is MDHEN and CDR2 SYDVKM. After removal of 5 bases from V and 4 bases from J, the junction contained 8 bases not matched to a gene. CDR3 sequence: CASSSDRGLPYGYTF. The CDR3 nucleotides read TGTGCCAGCAGTAGTGACAGGGGGTTACCCTATGGCTACACCTTC.

The count of this clone is one. This chain links TRBV27 with TRBJ1-1, with D unclear. Trimming took 5 bases from V and 4 from J, leaving 11 bases between them. Germline assignment: CDR1 MNHEY and CDR2 SMNVEV (reference sequence). The CDR3 is 13 amino acids. CDR3 sequence reads: CASSPHGSTEAFF. In nucleotides, the CDR3 is TGTGCCAGCAGTCCCCACGGGAGCACTGAAGCTTTCTTT.

This chain uses TRBV5-1 with TRBJ2-1; 12 positions agree with TRBD2. This CDR3 contains 15 residues. Germline loops: CDR1 SGHRS, CDR2 YFSETQ. V lost 5 bases, J lost 3 bases, and 3 bases stayed unmatched. The DNA for the CDR3 is TGCGCCAGCAGAAAGACTAGCGGGAGCTACAATGAGCAGTTCTTC. Translated, it gives CASRKTSGSYNEQFF.

V and J are TRBV5-1 and TRBJ1-4; no definite D call. V was cut by 5 bases and J by 0 bases, with 5 bases left in between. The CDR3 contains 13 residues. Germline assignment: CDR1 SGHRS and CDR2 YFSETQ. CDR3 loop: CASRDATNEKLFF. CDR3 bases: TGCGCCAGCAGGGACGCAACTAATGAAAAACTGTTTTTT. Variable domain in full (rest from reference TRBV5-1 and TRBJ1-4): KAGVTQTPRYLIKTRGQQVTLSCSPISGHRSVSWYQQTPGQGLQFLFEYFSETQRNKGNFPGRFSGRQFSNSRSEMNVSTLELGDSALYLCASRDATNEKLFFGSGTQLSVL.

The chain recombines TRBV5-1 with TRBJ2-7; the match to TRBD2 covers 10 bases. Germline values: CDR1 SGHRS, CDR2 YFSETQ. The CDR3 loop spans 15 amino acids. V shed 5 bases, J shed 0 bases, and the junction held 5 bases outside the gene matches. CDR3 loop: CASSRAGGRSYEQYF. The DNA of the CDR3 is TGCGCCAGCAGTCGAGCGGGAGGGCGCTCCTACGAGCAGTACTTC.

The rearrangement links TRBV2 to TRBJ2-7, with 9 positions matching TRBD1. Germline CDR1 reads SNHLY; CDR2 reads FYNNEI. Unmatched junction bases numbered 3, after V lost 5 bases and J lost 1 base. The CDR3 loop spans 14 amino acids. The CDR3 nucleotides are TGTGCCAGCAGTTATGGACAGGGGTCCTACGAGCAGTACTTC. Residues: CASSYGQGSYEQYF.

The V and J genes are TRBV5-1 and TRBJ2-7, with TRBD1 matching over 7 bases. The CDR3 is made up of 14 amino acids. Trimming at V came to 4 bases and at J to 5 bases, leaving 9 bases not matched to a gene. CDR1 and CDR2 from the germline V gene are SGHRS and YFSETQ. CDR3: CASSPGTALDEQYF. For the CDR3, the DNA is TGCGCCAGCAGCCCGGGGACAGCCCTCGACGAGCAGTACTTC. The full variable domain, with the rest looked up from reference TRBV5-1 and TRBJ2-7, is KAGVTQTPRYLIKTRGQQVTLSCSPISGHRSVSWYQQTPGQGLQFLFEYFSETQRNKGNFPGRFSGRQFSNSRSEMNVSTLELGDSALYLCASSPGTALDEQYFGPGTRLTVT.

The chain combines TRBV2 with TRBJ1-2; the D is unclear. The CDR3 sequence is 13 residues long. CDR1 is SNHLY and CDR2 is FYNNEI in the germline V gene. Between the trimmed V and J ends, which lost 10 bases and 4 bases, there was a span of 16 bases. DNA of the CDR3: TGTGCCACATCCCGTGGTTTGGGCTATGGCTACACCTTC. As protein: CATSRGLGYGYTF.

The chain is built from TRBV27 and TRBJ2-2; D unresolved. The CDR3 runs to 15 residues. V lost 5 bases and J 4 bases, leaving 14 bases between the germline ends. Germline V CDR1 and CDR2: MNHEY, SMNVEV (reference sequence). CDR3 residues: CASSPRPISTGELFF. For the CDR3, the DNA is TGTGCCAGCAGTCCAAGACCCATTAGCACCGGGGAGCTGTTTTTT.

This rearrangement joins TRBV9 to TRBJ2-1; no clear D. There are 16 residues in the CDR3. Trimming pared 0 bases from V and 2 bases from J, leaving 12 bases between. The germline V gene has CDR1 SGDLS and CDR2 YYNGEE. CDR3 nucleotide sequence: TGTGCCAGCAGCGTAGTATCAGCAGCCGCCTACAATGAGCAGTTCTTC. Translation: CASSVVSAAAYNEQFF.

The chain has TRBV9 and TRBJ1-1; D remains ambiguous. The V and J ends lost 0 bases and 5 bases respectively, with 8 bases between them. Looked up from germline, CDR1 is SGDLS and CDR2 is YYNGEE. The CDR3 runs 13 residues. CDR3 amino acids: CASSVAVWTEAFF. The CDR3 bases are TGTGCCAGCAGCGTAGCGGTCTGGACTGAAGCTTTCTTT.

Only one count was recorded for this clone. This chain connects TRBV11-2 to TRBJ2-1; D gene ambiguous. Germline CDR1 and CDR2: SGHAT and FQNNGV. The V end lost 3 bases, the J end lost 2 bases, and 11 bases lay between the germline ends. CDR3 length equals 15 residues. The CDR3 bases are TGTGCCAGCAGCTTCACGGGCACAACCTACAATGAGCAGTTCTTC. It codes for CASSFTGTTYNEQFF. Filled out from reference TRBV11-2 and TRBJ2-1, the complete variable domain reads EAGVAQSPRYKIIEKRQSVAFWCNPISGHATLYWYQQILGQGPKLLIQFQNNGVVDDSQLPKDRFSAERLKGVDSTLKIQPAKLEDSAVYLCASSFTGTTYNEQFFGPGTRLTVL.

This clone was picked up one time. The rearrangement joins TRBV9 to TRBJ2-2; 12 bases align to TRBD2. This CDR3 is built from 18 residues. After removal of 2 bases from V and 7 bases from J, the junction contained 12 bases not matched to a gene. The germline CDR1 and CDR2 sequences are SGDLS and YYNGEE. CDR3 amino acids: CASSVDPGLAGLGGELFF. CDR3 bases: TGTGCCAGCAGCGTGGATCCGGGACTAGCGGGCCTGGGCGGGGAGCTGTTTTTT. Filled out from reference TRBV9 and TRBJ2-2, the complete variable domain reads DSGVTQTPKHLITATGQRVTLRCSPRSGDLSVYWYQQSLDQGLQFLIQYYNGEERAKGNILERFSAQQFPDLHSELNLSSLELGDSALYFCASSVDPGLAGLGGELFFGEGSRLTVL.

The CDR3 loop is CASSDPAIRTDNQPQHF. The CDR3 DNA sequence: TGTGCCAGCAGCGATCCTGCAATTAGGACGGACAATCAGCCCCAGCATTTT. The rearrangement uses TRBV2 and TRBJ1-5; unclear D gene. The CDR3 contains 17 residues. V lost 6 bases and J lost 3, with 21 bases in between. Per the germline V gene, CDR1 is SNHLY and CDR2 is FYNNEI. Looking up the rest from reference TRBV2 and TRBJ1-5 gives the full variable domain: EPEVTQTPSHQVTQMGQEVILRCVPISNHLYFYWYRQILGQKVEFLVSFYNNEISEKSEIFDDQFSVERPDGSNFTLKIRSTKLEDSAMYFCASSDPAIRTDNQPQHFGDGTRLSIL.

Turning to this clone: The sample carries other DNA sequences with the same CDR3. The chain is built from TRBV11-3 and TRBJ2-7; the match to TRBD2 covers 7 bases. CDR1 is SGHNT and CDR2 is YENEEA in the germline V gene. CDR3 size: 15 residues. The V segment lost 3 bases and the J segment 0 bases; nucleotides outside the gene matches: 5. The CDR3 DNA is TGTGCCAGCAGCTTCGCGGGAGACAGCTCCTACGAGCAGTACTTC. Its protein is CASSFAGDSSYEQYF.